This T cell receptor (beta chain) was profiled in a study of post-analysis software for immune sequencing data. Trimming left V 6 bases short and J 5 bases short, with 17 bases between. The CDR3 is 15 residues long. Per germline, CDR1 LNHDA and CDR2 SQIVND (reference sequence). Study-level results: Higher frequency in patients than in controls was seen for several TRBV segments, with TRBV5-6, TRBV5-1 and TRBV20-1 among them.

A few counts support this clonotype. The antigen is unknown. cDNA libraries of TCR beta carried unique molecular identifiers. TCRdb re-called the PCR reads through MiXCR, storing one row per CDR3 protein. The sample has about 200,000 distinct CDR3 sequences, approximately 30% seen once. The sequence was obtained from a girl aged 2-17 years with multiple sclerosis. The genes are TRBV19 and TRBJ2-1; D possibly matches TRBD1 or TRBD2 (6 bases each). Sequences were obtained from blood. This CDR3 is CASRRRGTSNNEQFF. CDR3 nucleotides: TGTGCCAGTAGGCGGAGGGGGACCTCTAACAATGAGCAGTTCTTC.